This paragraph reports one TCR beta chain. Its antigen is not known. The data derive from a study of beta chain features in type 1 diabetes. Expressed TCRB transcripts were sequenced after all isolated RNA was converted to cDNA. Assay: immunoSEQ multiplex PCR; the TCRdb copy retains only in-frame clones and omits some. This repertoire shows some 410,000 clones, around 10% found once; its top ten account for approximately 0.05%. General study results and limits: A pattern of fewer insertions and more deletions at VDJ junctions was seen in type 1 diabetes patients.

The TCR was taken from a woman aged 18 to 35 in good health. Input material: naive CD4+ T cells from blood.

The DNA for the CDR3 is TGTGCCAGCAGCATCCGGGACAGATCGATCACGGATACGCAGTATTTT. This sequence encodes CASSIRDRSITDTQYF. V is TRBV9 and J is TRBJ2-3; 7 bases agree with TRBD1. CDR1 is SGDLS and CDR2 is YYNGEE in the germline V gene. The V gene end was trimmed by 4 bases and the J gene end by 6 bases; junction bases not matched to a gene: 14. The CDR3 is 16 residues long.